This entry lists 19 T cell receptor beta chains sequenced from one sample in a study of metastatic and nonmetastatic thyroid tumors. TCRdb re-called the PCR reads via MiXCR. The data show some 33,000 clones, about 10% seen once. Each patient went into thyroid surgery without having received any treatment. Sample: blood. The receptors shown here come from a female donor with papillary thyroid cancer or a benign thyroid nodule (not recorded which). Some clones in this sample may be carry-over from other donors' samples.

This clone was counted at least ten times. V usage is TRBV7-2 and J usage is TRBJ1-3; TRBD1 might be the D (5 bases). Germline CDR1 is SGHTA and CDR2 is FQGNSA. V lost 0 bases to trimming and J lost 0 bases, with 12 bases between them. This CDR3 comprises 17 residues. For the CDR3, the DNA is TGTGCCAGCAGCTTAGCCGGACGGGGGAGCTCTGGAAACACCATATATTTT. It yields the protein CASSLAGRGSSGNTIYF. Full variable domain (outside the CDR3, taken from reference TRBV7-2 and TRBJ1-3): GAGVSQSPSNKVTEKGKDVELRCDPISGHTALYWYRQSLGQGLEFLIYFQGNSAPDKSGLPSDRFSAERTGGSVSTLTIQRTQQEDSAVYLCASSLAGRGSSGNTIYFGEGSWLTVV.

This clone has a count of ten or more. The chain links TRBV3-1 to TRBJ1-1, with 8 bases lining up with TRBD1. Germline V gene data show CDR1 as LGHDT and CDR2 as YNNKEL (reference sequence). The trim removed 0 bases at V and 3 bases at J, leaving 9 bases unmatched. The CDR3 consists of 17 residues. The CDR3 is CASSQDTWTGFDTEAFF. CDR3 in DNA: TGTGCCAGCAGCCAAGATACATGGACAGGGTTTGACACTGAAGCTTTCTTT.

This clone was detected many times. CDR3 residues: CASSPIGDRGHSPLHF. CDR3 DNA: TGTGCCAGCAGCCCCATCGGCGACAGGGGGCATTCACCCCTCCACTTT. This chain joins TRBV4-2 and TRBJ1-6, with TRBD1 matching over 10 bases. CDR1 is LGHNA and CDR2 is YNFKEQ in the germline V gene. This CDR3 has 16 residues. J lost 8 bases, V lost 4 bases, and 8 bases had no gene match.

This clone was picked up many times. The chain couples TRBV5-8 to TRBJ1-5, with 9 bases aligning to TRBD1. V dropped 5 bases and J dropped 1; count of bases not matched to a gene: 7. Germline V gene lookup returns CDR1 SGHTS and CDR2 YDEGEE. The CDR3 has 16 amino acids. The CDR3 reads CASRRNRGPSNQPQHF. The CDR3 DNA follows: TGTGCCAGCAGAAGGAACAGGGGGCCCAGCAATCAGCCCCAGCATTTT.

On this clone itself: This may come from a read error, since a much larger clone is one base off. The chain carries TRBV30 and TRBJ1-2; 10 nucleotides align to TRBD1. Looked up from germline, CDR1 is GTSNPN and CDR2 is SVGIG (reference sequence). V lost 4 bases to trimming and J lost 4 bases; unmatched junction nucleotides: 3. The CDR3 totals 13 residues. The CDR3 sequence: CAWMGQGSYGYTF. DNA for the CDR3: TGTGCCTGGATGGGACAGGGGAGCTATGGCTACACCTTC.

This clone was recorded many times. A single base separates this from a much larger clone, so it may be a read error. Other nucleotide sequences in the sample specify the same CDR3. V usage is TRBV10-1 and J usage is TRBJ1-3; possible D gene TRBD1, 5 bases. The germline V and J ends were trimmed by 6 bases and 3 bases, with 9 bases remaining between them. Germline CDR1 is WNHNN and CDR2 is SYGVQD (reference sequence). The CDR3 totals 13 residues. In DNA, the CDR3 is TGCGCCAGCAGCCGGGACCTTGGAAACACCATATATTTT. Translation: CASSRDLGNTIYF.

This clone has just a few counts. Relative to the germline gene, one junction end is altered; a read error may explain this. The genes are TRBV28 and TRBJ2-7, with D hard to call. The CDR3 spans 16 residues. Germline CDR1 reads MDHEN; CDR2 reads SYDVKM. For the CDR3, the DNA is TGTGCCACCAGTGCCAGCCCTTTCTTAGGCCCCTACGAGCAGTACTTC. Encoded protein: CATSASPFLGPYEQYF.

At least ten counts were recorded for this clone. The genes are TRBV5-6 and TRBJ2-1; D may be TRBD1 or TRBD2 (5 bases each). Germline assignment: CDR1 SGHDT and CDR2 YYEEEE. The CDR3 is 15 amino acids. V lost 0 bases, J lost 0 bases, and 7 bases lay in between. The CDR3: CASSLGGNSYNEQFF. DNA for the CDR3: TGTGCCAGCAGCTTGGGGGGGAACTCCTACAATGAGCAGTTCTTC.

As regards this clone: Compared with germline, one end of the junction differs, possibly owing to a read error. CDR3: CASIETSGYEHYF. The CDR3 DNA follows: TGTGCCAGCATTGAGACTAGCGGGTACGAGCATTACTTC. This chain uses TRBV6-4 with TRBJ2-7; 10 bases line up with TRBD2. This CDR3 comprises 13 residues. The germline V gene has CDR1 MRHNA and CDR2 SNTAGT.

There are many counts of this clone. This chain links TRBV7-2 with TRBJ1-1; 8 positions agree with TRBD1. This CDR3 comprises 13 residues. CDR1 SGHTA and CDR2 FQGNSA come from the germline V gene. CDR3 sequence reads: CAIRGLPNTEAFF. The CDR3 bases are TGTGCGATCAGGGGGCTTCCGAACACTGAAGCTTTCTTT.

This clone was found many times. This sequence joins TRBV12-3 or TRBV12-4 and TRBJ1-2, with a possible D match to TRBD1 (5 bases). This CDR3 comprises 14 residues. V dropped 0 bases and J dropped 7 bases, with 12 bases sitting between them. The CDR3 DNA follows: TGTGCCAGCAGTTTAGCGATGGCAGGGCGTGGCTACACCTTC. Its translation is CASSLAMAGRGYTF.

This clone was recorded a few times. J is TRBJ1-1 and V is TRBV5-6; the match to TRBD1 covers 8 bases. J lost 0 bases, V lost 3 bases, and 7 bases had no gene match. Germline V gene sequence: CDR1 SGHDT, CDR2 YYEEEE. The CDR3 length is 16 residues. Here the CDR3 reads CASSSLTGALNTEAFF. The DNA of the CDR3 is TGTGCCAGCAGCTCTCTGACAGGGGCCCTGAACACTGAAGCTTTCTTT.

The table lists this clone with many counts. The chain is built from TRBV4-1 and TRBJ2-2, with D unclear. Trimming left V 2 bases short and J 6 bases short, with 4 bases between. This CDR3 contains 12 residues. Per germline, CDR1 MGHRA and CDR2 YSYEKL. The CDR3 DNA reads TGCGCCAGCAGCCAAAATGCCGGGGAGCTGTTTTTT. Translation gives CASSQNAGELFF.

This clone was found many times. The CDR3 is CASSQDPPGQGIRETQYF. The DNA for the CDR3 is TGCGCCAGCAGCCAAGACCCTCCCGGACAGGGGATTAGAGAGACCCAGTACTTC. This sequence joins TRBV4-3 and TRBJ2-5, with 9 nucleotides matching TRBD1. The germline gives CDR1 LGHNA, CDR2 YSLEER. CDR3 length: 18 residues. V was pared by 0 bases and J by 4 bases, with 12 bases of the junction left unmatched.

The CDR3 nucleotides are TGTGCCAGCAGCTTAATGAGCGGGAGTAGCAATGAGCAGTTCTTC. This translates into CASSLMSGSSNEQFF. The J gene is TRBJ2-1, the V gene TRBV7-3, with 8 bases matching TRBD2. Per germline, CDR1 SGHTA and CDR2 FQGTGA. The CDR3 loop spans 15 amino acids. The trim removed 1 base at V and 6 bases at J, leaving 5 bases unmatched.

This clone was recorded at least ten times. The chain is built from TRBV4-3 and TRBJ2-1, with D possibly matching TRBD2 (5 bases). The CDR3 length is 15 residues. V was trimmed by 5 bases and J by 0 bases, leaving 11 bases between them. Germline loops: CDR1 LGHNA, CDR2 YSLEER. CDR3 sequence reads: CASSYSGSSYNEQFF. The CDR3 nucleotides read TGCGCCAGCAGCTACAGCGGAAGCTCCTACAATGAGCAGTTCTTC.

The chain couples TRBV6-1 to TRBJ1-5; D uncertain. This CDR3 has 15 amino acids. V was clipped by 10 bases and J by 0 bases, with 16 bases between them. Germline V gene data show CDR1 as MNHNS and CDR2 as SASEGT. In nucleotides, the CDR3 is TGTGCCACCGACAAAAAAGGATATAGCAATCAGCCCCAGCATTTT. This sequence encodes CATDKKGYSNQPQHF.

This clone has at least ten counts. The gene calls are TRBV28 and TRBJ1-2, with D unclear. The CDR3 runs 13 residues. Per germline, CDR1 MDHEN and CDR2 SYDVKM. Trimming pared 7 bases from V and 7 bases from J, leaving 16 bases between. This CDR3 reads CASMESMLGGYTF. In nucleotides, the CDR3 is TGTGCCAGCATGGAGTCGATGTTGGGTGGCTACACCTTC.

This clone has a handful of counts. Its ends do not fully match the called genes, so a read error is possible. V and J are TRBV27 and TRBJ2-1, with TRBD2 matching over 8 bases. Germline lookup yields CDR1 MNHEY and CDR2 SMNVEV (reference sequence). The CDR3 is 15 amino acids. CDR3 bases: TGTGTCAGCAGTTTACAGACTAGCGCGGGGTGTGAGCAGTTCTTC. It specifies CVSSLQTSAGCEQFF.